This TCR beta chain came from a study of cytomegalovirus exposure and HLA in healthy donors. Study summary: From HLA-typed donors, an early data release held approximately 85 million unique TCRs.

V lost 0 bases, J lost 4 bases, and 15 bases lay in between. The CDR3 totals 16 residues. Germline CDR1 reads SNHLY; CDR2 reads FYNNEI. Primers included in the PCR were 60 Vbeta and 13 Jbeta primers. TCRdb's table, derived via immunoSEQ multiplex PCR, lists solely in-frame clones and lacks some. The sample holds around 170,000 clones, around 81% seen once. Overall study findings and caveats: Earlier results showed most TCR beta V segments being productive about 87% or about 30% of the time. Most TCR sequences proved rare, with some public TCRs found in many donors. There were 150 or so TCR beta chains listed as cytomegalovirus-associated.

Note on this clone: Antigen: not known.

The chain links TRBV2 to TRBJ1-1, with D possibly being TRBD1 (6 bases). Sequencing used PBMCs. The clonotype originates from a man aged 35 to 55 in good health and CMV-seronegative. The CDR3 region has the DNA TGTGCCAGCAGTGAAGCGCACGGGGGGCTTGTCACTGAAGCTTTCTTT. Its translation: CASSEAHGGLVTEAFF. The full variable domain, completed using reference TRBV2 and TRBJ1-1, is EPEVTQTPSHQVTQMGQEVILRCVPISNHLYFYWYRQILGQKVEFLVSFYNNEISEKSEIFDDQFSVERPDGSNFTLKIRSTKLEDSAMYFCASSEAHGGLVTEAFFGQGTRLTVV.